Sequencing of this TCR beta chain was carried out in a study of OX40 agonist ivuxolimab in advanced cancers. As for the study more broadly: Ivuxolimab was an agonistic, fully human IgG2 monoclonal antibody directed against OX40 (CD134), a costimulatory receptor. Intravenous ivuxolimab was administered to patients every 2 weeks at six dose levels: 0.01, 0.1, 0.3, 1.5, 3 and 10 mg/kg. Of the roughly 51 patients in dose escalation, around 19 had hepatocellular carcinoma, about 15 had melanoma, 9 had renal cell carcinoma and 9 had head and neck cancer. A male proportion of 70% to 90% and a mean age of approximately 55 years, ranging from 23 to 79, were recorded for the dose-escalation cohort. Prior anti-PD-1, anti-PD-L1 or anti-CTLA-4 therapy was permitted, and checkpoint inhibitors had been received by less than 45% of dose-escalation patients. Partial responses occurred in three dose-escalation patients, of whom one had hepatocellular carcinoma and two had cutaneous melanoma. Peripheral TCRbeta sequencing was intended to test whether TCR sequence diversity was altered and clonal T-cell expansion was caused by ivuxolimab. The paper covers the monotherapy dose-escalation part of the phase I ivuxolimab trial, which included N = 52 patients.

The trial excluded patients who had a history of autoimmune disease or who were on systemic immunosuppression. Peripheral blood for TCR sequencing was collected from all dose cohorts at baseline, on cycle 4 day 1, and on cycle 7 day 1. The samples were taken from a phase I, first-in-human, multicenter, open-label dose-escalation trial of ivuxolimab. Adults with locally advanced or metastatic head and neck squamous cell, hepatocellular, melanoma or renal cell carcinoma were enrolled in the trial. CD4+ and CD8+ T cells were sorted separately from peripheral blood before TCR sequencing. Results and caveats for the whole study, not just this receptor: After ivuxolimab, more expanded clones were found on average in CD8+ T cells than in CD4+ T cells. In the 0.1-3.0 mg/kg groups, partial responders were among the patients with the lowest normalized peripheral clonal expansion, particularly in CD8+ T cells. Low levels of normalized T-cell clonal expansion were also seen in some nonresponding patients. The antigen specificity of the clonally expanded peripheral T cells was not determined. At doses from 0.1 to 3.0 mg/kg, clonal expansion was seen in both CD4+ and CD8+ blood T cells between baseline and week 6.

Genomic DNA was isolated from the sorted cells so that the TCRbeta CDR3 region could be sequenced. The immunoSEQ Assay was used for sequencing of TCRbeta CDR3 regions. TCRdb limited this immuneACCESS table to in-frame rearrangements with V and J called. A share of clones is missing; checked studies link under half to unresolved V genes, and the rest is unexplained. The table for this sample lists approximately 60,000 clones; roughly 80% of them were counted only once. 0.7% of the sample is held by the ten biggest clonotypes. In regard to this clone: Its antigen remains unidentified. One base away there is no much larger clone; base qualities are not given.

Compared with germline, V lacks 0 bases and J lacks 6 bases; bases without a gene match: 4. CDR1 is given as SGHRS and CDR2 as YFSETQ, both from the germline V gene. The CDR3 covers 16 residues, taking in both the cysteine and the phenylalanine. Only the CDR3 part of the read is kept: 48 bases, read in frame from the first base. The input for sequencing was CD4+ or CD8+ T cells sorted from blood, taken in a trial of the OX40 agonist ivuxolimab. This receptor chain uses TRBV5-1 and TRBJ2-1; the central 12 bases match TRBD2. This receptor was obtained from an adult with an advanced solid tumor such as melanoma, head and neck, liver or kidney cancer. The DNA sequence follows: TGCGCCAGCAGCTTGGCGACTAGCGGGGGCCTCAATGAGCAGTTCTTC. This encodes CASSLATSGGLNEQFF.